This T cell receptor beta chain was identified during a study of OX40 agonist ivuxolimab in advanced cancers. About this clone: The antigen is not known.

The ends were cut back, 3 bases at V and 2 bases at J, with 7 bases in the middle. The germline V gene encodes CDR1 KGHSH and CDR2 LQKENI. This CDR3 is 13 amino acids long. Only in-frame clones appear in the TCRdb table, and some are missing; sequencing was by immunoSEQ multiplex PCR. Of roughly 74,000 clones listed, approximately 87% are singletons. Overall study findings and caveats: The work left the antigen specificity of expanded peripheral T cells undetermined.

This rearrangement joins TRBV18 to TRBJ1-1; D is unclear. This material consisted of CD4+ or CD8+ T cells sorted from blood, taken in a trial of the OX40 agonist ivuxolimab. The sequence derives from an adult with an advanced solid tumor such as melanoma, head and neck, liver or kidney cancer. DNA of the CDR3: TGTGCCAGCTCACCGAATCTAAACACTGAAGCTTTCTTT. Protein: CASSPNLNTEAFF.